This TCR beta chain was sequenced during a study of early T cells in non-severe SARS-CoV-2 infection (TCRdb year 2021). About the investigation overall: Because TCR sequencing was done on bulk RNA from unsorted whole blood, the alpha and beta chains could not be paired.

The table lists this clonotype with many counts. Its antigen target is currently unknown. Base qualities are not recorded, but no much larger clone differs from it by a single base. From the cysteine up to the phenylalanine, the CDR3 has a length of 14 residues. Left in the record is the CDR3 DNA by itself, 42 bases read in frame from the first base. A distance of 15 bases separates the germline ends of V and J, which lose 2 bases and 7 bases respectively. CDR1 SGHRS and CDR2 YFSETQ are derived from the germline V gene. General conclusions and limits of the study: VDJdb matching was skewed toward anti-spike CD8 responses and likely underestimated virus-specific expansions, missing private and CD4 specificities.

The library was made by 5' RACE. Sequencer: NextSeq 500. The TCR library protocol attached unique molecular identifiers to individual cDNA molecules to correct for sequencing error and PCR bias. Sequencing covered both TCR alpha and beta chains, and within each sample the abundances of alpha and beta sequences were tightly co-correlated. The authors processed their data as follows. Decombinator V4 was used to annotate the V gene, J gene and CDR3 of the TCR sequences. Expanded TCRs were defined as changing significantly between any two time points under a Poisson model with p below 0.0001. TCR abundances were normalised to the total number of TCRs sequenced per sample and expressed as counts per million. TRAV1-2 paired with TRAJ12, TRAJ20 or TRAJ33 defined MAIT TCRs, while TRAV10 paired with TRAJ18 defined iNKT TCRs. VDJdb, accessed on 1 November 2021, was searched for TCRs annotated for CMV, EBV and SARS-CoV-2, and TCRs annotated for more than one antigen were excluded. The raw public reads went through TCRdb reprocessing: fastp at Q25, MiXCR clone calling, in-frame beta chains kept. Identical CDR3 proteins give one entry, which carries the most common genes and DNA. The V and J calls, along with clone size, are taken from TCRdb and not from the paper's own processing. This sample holds 120,000 or so distinct CDR3 sequences; roughly 12% were observed only once. The ten largest account for approximately 3.5% of the sample.

This was a case-control study nested in a cohort of healthcare workers in London, UK, who had nasopharyngeal swab PCR tests and blood samples taken every week. Healthcare workers were recruited between 23 and 31 March 2020, during the week of the UK lockdown, and were followed weekly for up to roughly 15 weeks. The source was whole blood, collected at baseline. The sequence was obtained from an adult who was a healthcare worker with PCR-confirmed SARS-CoV-2 infection or an uninfected control (not recorded which). This receptor chain uses TRBV5-1 and TRBJ1-2; TRBD1 might be the D gene, on 6 matching bases. The CDR3 in this case is CASSFYRDLGGYTF. The nucleotides read TGCGCCAGCAGCTTCTACAGGGATTTGGGTGGCTACACCTTC.